The sample holds a few counts of the clone carrying this T cell receptor (beta chain). The data derive from a study of cytomegalovirus exposure and HLA in healthy donors. With 60 Vbeta and 13 Jbeta primers, the PCR was carried out. Data came from immunoSEQ multiplex PCR; TCRdb stores just in-frame clones and leaves some out. The sample holds 160,000 or so clones, over 75% seen once. Germline V gene lookup returns CDR1 SGHTA and CDR2 FQGNSA. The CDR3 loop spans 15 amino acids. V was shortened by 5 bases and J by 0 bases, with 13 bases between the two germline ends. The receptor's source is a man between 60 and 75 years old in good health and CMV-seronegative. The V call is TRBV7-2, the J call TRBJ1-1, with D possibly being TRBD1 (5 bases). Sequencing was performed on PBMCs. CDR3 residues: CASSAAGSVNTEAFF. DNA for the CDR3: TGTGCCAGCAGCGCCGCAGGGTCCGTGAACACTGAAGCTTTCTTT.